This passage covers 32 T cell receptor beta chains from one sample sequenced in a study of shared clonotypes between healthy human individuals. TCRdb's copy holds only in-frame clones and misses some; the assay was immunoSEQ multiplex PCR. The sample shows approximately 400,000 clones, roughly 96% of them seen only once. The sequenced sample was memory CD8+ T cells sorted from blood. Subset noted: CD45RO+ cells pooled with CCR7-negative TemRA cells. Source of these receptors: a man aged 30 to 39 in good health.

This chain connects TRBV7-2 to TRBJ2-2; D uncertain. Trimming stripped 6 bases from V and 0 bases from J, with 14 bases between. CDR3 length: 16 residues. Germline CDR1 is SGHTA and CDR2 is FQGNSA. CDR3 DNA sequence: TGTGCCAGCAGTTCCTCCCATGCCGCGAACACCGGGGAGCTGTTTTTT. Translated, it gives CASSSSHAANTGELFF.

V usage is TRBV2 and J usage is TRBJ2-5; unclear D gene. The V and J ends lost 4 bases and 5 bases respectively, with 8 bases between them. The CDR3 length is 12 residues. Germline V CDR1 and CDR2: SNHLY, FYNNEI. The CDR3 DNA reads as TGTGCCAGCAGTGGTATTCCCGAGACCCAGTACTTC. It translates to CASSGIPETQYF.

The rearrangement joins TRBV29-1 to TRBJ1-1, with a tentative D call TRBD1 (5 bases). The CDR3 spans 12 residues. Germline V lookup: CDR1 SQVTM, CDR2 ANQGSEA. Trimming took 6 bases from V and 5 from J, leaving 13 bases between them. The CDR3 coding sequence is TGCAGCGTGTCCAGGGCCGGGACTGAAGCTTTCTTT. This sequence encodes CSVSRAGTEAFF.

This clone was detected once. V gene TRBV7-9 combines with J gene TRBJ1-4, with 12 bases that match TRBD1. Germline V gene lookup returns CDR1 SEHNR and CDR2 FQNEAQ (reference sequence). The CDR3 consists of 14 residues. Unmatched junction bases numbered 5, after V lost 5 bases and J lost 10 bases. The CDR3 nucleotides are TGTGCCAGCAGCCTTGGGACAGGGGGCGGAAAACTGTTTTTT. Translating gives CASSLGTGGGKLFF.

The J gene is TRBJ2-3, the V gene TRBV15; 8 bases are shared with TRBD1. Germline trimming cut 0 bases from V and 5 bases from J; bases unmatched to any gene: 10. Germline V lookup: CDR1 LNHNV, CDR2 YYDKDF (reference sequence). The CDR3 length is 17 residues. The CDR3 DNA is TGTGCCACCAGCAGAGATCCTCCAGGGGGCGTAGGAGATACGCAGTATTTT. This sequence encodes CATSRDPPGGVGDTQYF.

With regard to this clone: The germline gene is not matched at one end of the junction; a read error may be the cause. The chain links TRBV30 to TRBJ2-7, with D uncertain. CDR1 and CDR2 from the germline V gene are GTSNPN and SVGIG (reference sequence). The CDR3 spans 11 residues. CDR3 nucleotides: TGTGCCTGGAGTTCCCGGTCCTCACCAAACTTC. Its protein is CAWSSRSSPNF.

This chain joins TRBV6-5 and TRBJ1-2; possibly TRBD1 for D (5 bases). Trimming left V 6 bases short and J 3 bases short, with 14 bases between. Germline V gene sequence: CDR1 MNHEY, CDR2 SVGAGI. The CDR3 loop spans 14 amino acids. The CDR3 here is CASSRRRGDYGYTF. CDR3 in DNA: TGTGCCAGCAGCCGCCGTCGGGGGGACTATGGCTACACCTTC.

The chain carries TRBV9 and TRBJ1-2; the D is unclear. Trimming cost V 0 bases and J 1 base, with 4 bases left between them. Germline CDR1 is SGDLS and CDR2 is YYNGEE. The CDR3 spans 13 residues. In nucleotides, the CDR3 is TGTGCCAGCAGCGTAGTGGATAACTATGGCTACACCTTC. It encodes CASSVVDNYGYTF.

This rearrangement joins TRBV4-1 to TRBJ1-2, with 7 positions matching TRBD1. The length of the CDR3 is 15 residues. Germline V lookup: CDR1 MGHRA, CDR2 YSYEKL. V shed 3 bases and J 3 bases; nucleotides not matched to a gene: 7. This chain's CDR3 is CASSHTDRADYGYTF. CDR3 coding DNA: TGCGCCAGCAGCCATACCGACAGGGCCGACTATGGCTACACCTTC.

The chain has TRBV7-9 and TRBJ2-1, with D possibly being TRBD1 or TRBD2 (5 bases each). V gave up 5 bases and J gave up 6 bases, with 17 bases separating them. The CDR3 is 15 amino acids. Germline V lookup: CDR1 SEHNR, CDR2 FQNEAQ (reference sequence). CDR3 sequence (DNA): TGTGCCAGCAGCCCACGGGGCCGGGAAACCAATGAGCAGTTCTTC. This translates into CASSPRGRETNEQFF. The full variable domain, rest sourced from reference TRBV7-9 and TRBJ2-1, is DTGVSQNPRHKITKRGQNVTFRCDPISEHNRLYWYRQTLGQGPEFLTYFQNEAQLEKSRLLSDRFSAERPKGSFSTLEIQRTEQGDSAMYLCASSPRGRETNEQFFGPGTRLTVL.

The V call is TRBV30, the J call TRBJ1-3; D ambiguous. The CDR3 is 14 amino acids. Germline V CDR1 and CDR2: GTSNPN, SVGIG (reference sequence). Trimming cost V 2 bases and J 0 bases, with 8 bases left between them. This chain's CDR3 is CAWSMDLSGNTIYF. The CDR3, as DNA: TGTGCCTGGAGTATGGATCTCTCTGGAAACACCATATATTTT.

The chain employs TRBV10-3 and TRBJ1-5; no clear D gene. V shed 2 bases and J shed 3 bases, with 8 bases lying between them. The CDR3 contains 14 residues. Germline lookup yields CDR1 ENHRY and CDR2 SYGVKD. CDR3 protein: CAISEDQYNQPQHF. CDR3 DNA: TGTGCCATCAGTGAGGACCAATACAATCAGCCCCAGCATTTT.

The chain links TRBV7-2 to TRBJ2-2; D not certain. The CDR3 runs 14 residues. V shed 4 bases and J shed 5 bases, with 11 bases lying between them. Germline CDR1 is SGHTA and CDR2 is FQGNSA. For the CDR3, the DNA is TGTGCCAGCAGCTCCGACACGGAAACCGGGGAGCTGTTTTTT. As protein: CASSSDTETGELFF.

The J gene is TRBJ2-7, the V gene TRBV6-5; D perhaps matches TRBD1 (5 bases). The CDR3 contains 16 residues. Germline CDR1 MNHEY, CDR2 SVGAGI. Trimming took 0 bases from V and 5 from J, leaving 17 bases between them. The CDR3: CASSYSWAGFRHEQYF. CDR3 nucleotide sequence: TGTGCCAGCAGTTACTCTTGGGCAGGGTTTAGGCACGAGCAGTACTTC.

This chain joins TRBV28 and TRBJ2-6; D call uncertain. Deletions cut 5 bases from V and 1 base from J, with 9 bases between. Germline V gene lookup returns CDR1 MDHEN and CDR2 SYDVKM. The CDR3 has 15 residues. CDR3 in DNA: TGTGCCAGCAGTCTAATTCTGTCTGGGGCCAACGTCCTGACTTTC. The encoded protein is CASSLILSGANVLTF.

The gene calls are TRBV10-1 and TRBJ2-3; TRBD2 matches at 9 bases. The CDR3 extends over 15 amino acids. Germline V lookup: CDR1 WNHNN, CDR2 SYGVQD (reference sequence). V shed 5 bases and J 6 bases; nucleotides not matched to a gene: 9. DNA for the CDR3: TGCGCCAGCAGTTTAGCGGGAGTCCCTCCCGATACGCAGTATTTT. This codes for CASSLAGVPPDTQYF.

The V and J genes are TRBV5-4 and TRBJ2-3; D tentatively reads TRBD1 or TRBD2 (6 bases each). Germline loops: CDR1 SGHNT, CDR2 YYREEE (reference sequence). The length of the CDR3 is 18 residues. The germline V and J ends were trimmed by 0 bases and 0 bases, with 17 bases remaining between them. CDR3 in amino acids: CASSLGAGGDTSTDTQYF. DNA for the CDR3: TGTGCCAGCAGCTTGGGGGCCGGGGGCGATACTAGCACAGATACGCAGTATTTT.

CDR3 bases: TGCGCCAGCAGTGAGAACAATGAGCAGTTCTTC. This sequence encodes CASSENNEQFF. This chain uses TRBV10-1 with TRBJ2-1; no reliable D call. V was clipped by 2 bases and J by 5 bases, with 1 base between them. CDR1 and CDR2 (germline): WNHNN, SYGVQD (reference sequence). This CDR3 has 11 residues.

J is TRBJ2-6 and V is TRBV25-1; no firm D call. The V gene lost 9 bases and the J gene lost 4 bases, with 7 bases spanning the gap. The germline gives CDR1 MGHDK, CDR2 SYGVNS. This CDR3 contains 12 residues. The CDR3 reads CASTPGANVLTF. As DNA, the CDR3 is TGTGCCAGTACTCCCGGGGCCAACGTCCTGACTTTC.

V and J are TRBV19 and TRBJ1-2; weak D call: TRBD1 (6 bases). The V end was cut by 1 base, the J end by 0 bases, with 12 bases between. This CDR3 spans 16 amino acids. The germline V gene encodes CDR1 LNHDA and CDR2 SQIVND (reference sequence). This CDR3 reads CASSIGPAGANYGYTF. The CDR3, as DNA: TGTGCCAGTAGTATAGGACCCGCAGGGGCTAACTATGGCTACACCTTC.

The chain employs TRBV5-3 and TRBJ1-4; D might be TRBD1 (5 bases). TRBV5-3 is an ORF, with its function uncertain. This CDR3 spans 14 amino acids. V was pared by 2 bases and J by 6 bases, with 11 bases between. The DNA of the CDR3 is TGTGCCAGAAGCTTTGGCAGGGAGGATGAAAAACTGTTTTTT. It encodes CARSFGREDEKLFF.

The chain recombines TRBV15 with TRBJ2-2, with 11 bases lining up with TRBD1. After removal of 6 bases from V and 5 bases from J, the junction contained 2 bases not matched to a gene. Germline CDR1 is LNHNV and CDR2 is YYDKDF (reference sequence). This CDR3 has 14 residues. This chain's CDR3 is CATRGQGETGELFF. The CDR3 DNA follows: TGTGCCACCAGGGGACAGGGGGAAACCGGGGAGCTGTTTTTT.

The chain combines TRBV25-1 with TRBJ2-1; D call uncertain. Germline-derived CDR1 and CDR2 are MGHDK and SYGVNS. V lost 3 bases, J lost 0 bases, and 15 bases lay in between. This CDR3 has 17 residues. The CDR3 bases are TGTGCCAGCAGTGACCTCACCGCCCCTAGCTCCTACAATGAGCAGTTCTTC. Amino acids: CASSDLTAPSSYNEQFF.

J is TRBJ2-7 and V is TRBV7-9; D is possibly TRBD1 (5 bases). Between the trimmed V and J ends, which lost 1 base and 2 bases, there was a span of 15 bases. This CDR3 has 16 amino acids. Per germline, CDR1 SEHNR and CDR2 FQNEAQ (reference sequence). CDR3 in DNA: TGTGCCAGCAGCTTAGTTGGTCAGGGTAGGGCCTACGAGCAGTACTTC. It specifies CASSLVGQGRAYEQYF.

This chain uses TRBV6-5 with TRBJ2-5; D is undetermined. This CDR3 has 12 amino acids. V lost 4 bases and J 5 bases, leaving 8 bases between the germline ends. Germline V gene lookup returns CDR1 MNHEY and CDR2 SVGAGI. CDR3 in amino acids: CASSSSRETQYF. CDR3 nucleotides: TGTGCCAGCAGTTCCTCAAGGGAGACCCAGTACTTC.

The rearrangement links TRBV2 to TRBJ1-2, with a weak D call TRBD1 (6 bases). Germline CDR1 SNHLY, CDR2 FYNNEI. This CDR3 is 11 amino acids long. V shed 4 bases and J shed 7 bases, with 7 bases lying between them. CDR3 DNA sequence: TGTGCCAGCAGTGTACAGGGTGGCTACACCTTC. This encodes CASSVQGGYTF.

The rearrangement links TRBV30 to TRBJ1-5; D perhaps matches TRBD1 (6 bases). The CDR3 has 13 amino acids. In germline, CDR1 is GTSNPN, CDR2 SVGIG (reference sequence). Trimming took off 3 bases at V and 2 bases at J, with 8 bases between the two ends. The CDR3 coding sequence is TGTGCCTGGAGGGAGGGGGGCAATCAGCCCCAGCATTTT. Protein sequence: CAWREGGNQPQHF.

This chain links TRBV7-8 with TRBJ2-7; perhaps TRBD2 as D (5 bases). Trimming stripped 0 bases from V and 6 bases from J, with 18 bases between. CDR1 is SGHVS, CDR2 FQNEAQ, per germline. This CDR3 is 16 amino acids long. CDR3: CASSLAFLGLAGEQYF. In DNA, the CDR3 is TGTGCCAGCAGCTTAGCTTTTTTGGGTTTGGCGGGCGAGCAGTACTTC.

DNA for the CDR3: TGTGCCATCAGTGTATCCGGTGGAAACACCATATATTTT. It is translated as CAISVSGGNTIYF. This chain uses TRBV10-3 with TRBJ1-3; no clear D. V was trimmed by 4 bases and J by 3 bases, leaving 7 bases between them. The CDR3 extends over 13 amino acids. Germline CDR1 ENHRY, CDR2 SYGVKD.

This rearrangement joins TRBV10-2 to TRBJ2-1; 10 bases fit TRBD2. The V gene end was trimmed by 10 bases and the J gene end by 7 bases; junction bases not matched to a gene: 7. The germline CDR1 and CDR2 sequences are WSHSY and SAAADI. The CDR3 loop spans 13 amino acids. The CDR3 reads CAITAGGGNEQFF. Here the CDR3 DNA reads TGCGCCATTACAGCGGGAGGGGGGAATGAGCAGTTCTTC.

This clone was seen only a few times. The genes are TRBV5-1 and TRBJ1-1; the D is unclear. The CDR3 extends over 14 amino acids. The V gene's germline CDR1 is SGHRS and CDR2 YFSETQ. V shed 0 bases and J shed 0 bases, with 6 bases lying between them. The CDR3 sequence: CASSLASVNTEAFF. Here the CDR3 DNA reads TGCGCCAGCAGCTTGGCCTCGGTGAACACTGAAGCTTTCTTT.

The CDR3 here is CASSRDRAYEQYF. The CDR3 DNA is TGCGCCAGCAGCAGGGACAGGGCCTACGAGCAGTACTTC. The chain employs TRBV5-1 and TRBJ2-7, with TRBD1 identical over 9 bases. The length of the CDR3 is 13 residues. Germline-derived CDR1 and CDR2 are SGHRS and YFSETQ. V was clipped by 4 bases and J by 2 bases; unmatched bases: 1. Full variable domain (remainder filled in from reference TRBV5-1 and TRBJ2-7): KAGVTQTPRYLIKTRGQQVTLSCSPISGHRSVSWYQQTPGQGLQFLFEYFSETQRNKGNFPGRFSGRQFSNSRSEMNVSTLELGDSALYLCASSRDRAYEQYFGPGTRLTVT.